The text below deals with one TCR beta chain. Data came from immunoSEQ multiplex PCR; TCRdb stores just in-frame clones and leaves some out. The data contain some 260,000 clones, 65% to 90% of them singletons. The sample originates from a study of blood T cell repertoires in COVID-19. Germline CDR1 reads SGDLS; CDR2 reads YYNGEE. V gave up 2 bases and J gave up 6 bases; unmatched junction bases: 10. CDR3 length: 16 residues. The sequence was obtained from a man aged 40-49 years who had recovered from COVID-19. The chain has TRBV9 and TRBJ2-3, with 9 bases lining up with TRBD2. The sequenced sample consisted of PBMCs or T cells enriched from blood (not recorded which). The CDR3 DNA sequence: TGTGCCAGCAGCGTTGGTCCTAGCGGGATGGGGGATACGCAGTATTTT. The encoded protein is CASSVGPSGMGDTQYF.